The T cell receptor (beta chain) under discussion was sequenced for a study of blood T cell repertoires in COVID-19. The overall study: Whether acute or convalescent, the COVID-19 samples came from the United States, Italy and Spain.

Trimming cost V 2 bases and J 3 bases; bases outside gene matches: 7. The germline gives CDR1 LGHDT, CDR2 YNNKEL (reference sequence). The CDR3 is 15 residues long. The authors' processing: Cell counts per sample came from amplifying reference gene primers. Sequenced by immunoSEQ multiplex PCR; TCRdb stores in-frame clones only, minus some. That table gives V, J and clone size, and the DNA gave D and trimming. The sample yields over 65,000 clones, around 78% seen once. This receptor was taken from a man aged 55 to 70 with COVID-19, enrolled during active disease. The chain is built from TRBV3-1 (or the pseudogene TRBV3-2) and TRBJ2-7; 7 positions agree with TRBD1. Material for sequencing was peripheral blood. The DNA for the CDR3 is TGTGCCAGCAGCCAATACCTGACAGGGATCTACGAGCAGTACTTC. Protein product: CASSQYLTGIYEQYF.